The 28 T cell receptor beta chains reported below all come from one sample, sequenced in a study of T cells after posttransplantation cyclophosphamide. Using immunoSEQ multiplex PCR, the repertoire was profiled, and TCRdb retains in-frame clones only, with some absent. The data show about 16,000 clones, with 87% seen just once and about 3.3% held by the top ten. Controls had myeloablative marrow grafts with methotrexate and calcineurin inhibitor, sampled at 1 year. The sample in question was PBMCs, obtained after an allogeneic stem cell transplant with a calcineurin inhibitor and methotrexate. These receptor sequences come from a male patient aged 45-60 years who received an allogeneic stem cell transplant from an unrelated donor, was CMV-positive, and had chronic GVHD only. Among the T cells, some may be from the graft donor.

This clone was recorded a few times. V usage is TRBV28 and J usage is TRBJ1-4, with D perhaps TRBD1 (6 bases). This CDR3 spans 15 amino acids. The V end lost 1 base, the J end lost 4 bases, and 10 bases lay between the germline ends. Germline CDR1 MDHEN, CDR2 SYDVKM. CDR3 nucleotides: TGTGCCAGCAGTTTATTTACAGGGCTTAATGAAAAACTGTTTTTT. Protein: CASSLFTGLNEKLFF.

The chain joins TRBV6-5 to TRBJ1-2; D is undetermined. V lost 5 bases, J lost 8 bases, and 12 bases lay in between. CDR1 and CDR2 (germline): MNHEY, SVGAGI. This CDR3 contains 12 residues. As DNA, the CDR3 is TGTGCCAGCAGTCCGCTCGGTCGGGGCTACACCTTC. Translating it yields CASSPLGRGYTF.

The genes are TRBV7-2 and TRBJ2-3; 12 bases agree with TRBD2. The germline gives CDR1 SGHTA, CDR2 FQGNSA. The CDR3 totals 15 residues. The V segment lost 5 bases and the J segment 8 bases; nucleotides outside the gene matches: 8. CDR3 loop: CASSPSGGAPVTQYF. The CDR3 DNA reads TGTGCCAGCAGCCCTAGCGGGGGGGCCCCGGTTACGCAGTATTTT.

The rearrangement joins TRBV7-2 to TRBJ2-7; 9 positions agree with TRBD1. The CDR3 has 14 residues. V lost 5 bases and J lost 2; bases outside the gene matches: 4. Per the germline V gene, CDR1 is SGHTA and CDR2 is FQGNSA. The CDR3 protein is CASSLQGATYEQYF. CDR3 nucleotides: TGTGCCAGCAGCCTACAGGGGGCTACCTACGAGCAGTACTTC.

This clone showed up just a few times. The chain carries TRBV2 and TRBJ2-1; 16 bases fit TRBD2. V lost 5 bases to trimming and J lost 15 bases; unmatched junction nucleotides: 13. Germline CDR1 is SNHLY and CDR2 is FYNNEI. The CDR3 spans 16 residues. DNA of the CDR3: TGTGCCAGCAGTCCCGGGACTAGCGGGAGGGCCTCGACGCGGTTCTTC. It specifies CASSPGTSGRASTRFF.

Only one count was recorded for this clone. This chain uses TRBV29-1 with TRBJ1-1, with 7 nucleotides matching TRBD1. This CDR3 contains 14 residues. Germline CDR1 is SQVTM and CDR2 is ANQGSEA. V lost 6 bases to trimming and J lost 2 bases; unmatched junction nucleotides: 9. This chain's CDR3 is CSVEQGNVNTEAFF. In DNA form, the CDR3 reads TGCAGCGTGGAACAGGGGAATGTCAACACTGAAGCTTTCTTT. The whole variable domain, remainder taken from reference TRBV29-1 and TRBJ1-1, is SAVISQKPSRDICQRGTSLTIQCQVDSQVTMMFWYRQQPGQSLTLIATANQGSEATYESGFVIDKFPISRPNLTFSTLTVSNMSPEDSSIYLCSVEQGNVNTEAFFGQGTRLTVV.

This chain uses TRBV11-3 with TRBJ2-6, with a tentative D call TRBD2 (6 bases). Deletions cut 3 bases from V and 0 bases from J, with 6 bases between. Germline lookup yields CDR1 SGHNT and CDR2 YENEEA. The CDR3 consists of 15 residues. The CDR3 DNA follows: TGTGCCAGCAGCTTGCGGGACTCTGGGGCCAACGTCCTGACTTTC. It translates to CASSLRDSGANVLTF.

The chain has TRBV11-2 and TRBJ1-1, with D tentatively TRBD1 (6 bases). The V end lost 1 base, the J end lost 0 bases, and 15 bases lay between the germline ends. The CDR3 contains 17 residues. CDR1 is SGHAT, CDR2 FQNNGV, per germline. CDR3 residues: CASSLGAHKGVNTEAFF. The CDR3 DNA is TGTGCCAGCAGCTTAGGGGCACATAAGGGGGTGAACACTGAAGCTTTCTTT.

V usage is TRBV9 and J usage is TRBJ2-7; possible D gene TRBD2, 6 bases. This CDR3 region has 14 residues. From germline, CDR1 is SGDLS and CDR2 YYNGEE. Trimming removed 0 bases at V and 3 bases at J, with 10 bases between. The CDR3 coding sequence is TGTGCCAGCAGCGTAGGCCCGGGGGTCTACGAGCAGTACTTC. Protein product: CASSVGPGVYEQYF.

This sequence joins TRBV7-2 and TRBJ1-2; D may be TRBD1 (5 bases). This CDR3 contains 16 residues. Germline V gives CDR1 SGHTA, CDR2 FQGNSA. Between the trimmed V and J ends, which lost 1 base and 4 bases, there was a span of 16 bases. The DNA for the CDR3 is TGTGCCAGCAGCTTAGTCTCTTGGGGGGGGACCTATGGCTACACCTTC. Translation gives CASSLVSWGGTYGYTF.

The chain joins TRBV5-1 to TRBJ2-7, with D possibly matching TRBD1 (6 bases). V was clipped by 0 bases and J by 0 bases, with 13 bases between them. CDR3 length equals 16 residues. The germline V gene has CDR1 SGHRS and CDR2 YFSETQ. CDR3 residues: CASSLVPGVLSYEQYF. As DNA, the CDR3 is TGCGCCAGCAGCTTGGTCCCAGGGGTCCTCTCCTACGAGCAGTACTTC.

The chain uses TRBV7-9 and TRBJ2-3, with TRBD1 matching 7 bases. CDR1 is SEHNR and CDR2 is FQNEAQ in the germline V gene (reference sequence). Trimming at V came to 9 bases and at J to 2 bases, leaving 8 bases not matched to a gene. CDR3 length: 14 residues. The CDR3 sequence: CASLRQGNTDTQYF. The CDR3 DNA sequence: TGTGCCAGTTTAAGACAGGGTAACACAGATACGCAGTATTTT.

This clone was seen just once. This chain connects TRBV6-5 to TRBJ2-1; 11 nucleotides agree with TRBD2. Germline CDR1 and CDR2: MNHEY and SVGAGI. With 6 bases clipped from V and 6 bases from J, the junction kept 7 bases outside the gene matches. The CDR3 extends over 15 amino acids. The CDR3 DNA follows: TGTGCCAGCAGGCCCCCCGGGACTAGCGGCAATGAGCAGTTCTTC. This translates into CASRPPGTSGNEQFF.

V and J are TRBV5-6 and TRBJ2-4; the D gene is possibly TRBD1 (5 bases). The CDR3 totals 13 residues. The V end lost 4 bases, the J end lost 6 bases, and 11 bases lay between the germline ends. CDR1 is SGHDT and CDR2 is YYEEEE in the germline V gene. The CDR3 DNA is TGTGCCAGCAGCGGTGGACACGGAAACATTCAGTACTTC. Encoded protein: CASSGGHGNIQYF.

V usage is TRBV7-2 and J usage is TRBJ2-2, with TRBD2 matching 11 bases. The V and J ends lost 5 bases and 8 bases, in that order; junction bases with no gene match: 7. CDR1 and CDR2 from the germline V gene are SGHTA and FQGNSA. The CDR3 length is 15 residues. The CDR3 DNA sequence: TGTGCCAGCAGCCTCCGACTAGCGGGAAAGGGGGAGCTGTTTTTT. Protein sequence: CASSLRLAGKGELFF. Based on the CDR3 plus reference TRBV7-2 and TRBJ2-2, the full variable domain is GAGVSQSPSNKVTEKGKDVELRCDPISGHTALYWYRQSLGQGLEFLIYFQGNSAPDKSGLPSDRFSAERTGGSVSTLTIQRTQQEDSAVYLCASSLRLAGKGELFFGEGSRLTVL.

For this clone: It is unclear where the CDR3 begins or ends on the DNA, so no DNA is shown, and the CDR3 is as TCRdb lists it. CDR3 in amino acids: CASSSSAGANVLTF. The chain joins TRBV27 to TRBJ2-6; no DNA check was done on the table's D call, TRBD2. 14 amino acids form the CDR3, both terminal residues included. CDR1 and CDR2 from the germline V gene are MNHEY and SMNVEV (reference sequence).

The genes are TRBV4-1 and TRBJ1-6; D gene uncertain. The V and J ends lost 0 bases and 9 bases respectively, with 9 bases between them. The CDR3 loop spans 14 amino acids. The germline gives CDR1 MGHRA, CDR2 YSYEKL. The CDR3: CASSQEVRVSPLHF. For the CDR3, the DNA is TGCGCCAGCAGCCAAGAGGTGAGGGTTTCACCCCTCCACTTT.

The chain carries TRBV6-5 and TRBJ2-5; possibly TRBD2 for D (6 bases). The V end was cut by 3 bases, the J end by 4 bases, with 12 bases between. Germline values: CDR1 MNHEY, CDR2 SVGAGI. This CDR3 is built from 14 residues. Here the CDR3 DNA reads TGTGCCAGCAGTTATCAGCAGGGACTAGAGACCCAGTACTTC. It is translated as CASSYQQGLETQYF.

This clone was counted once. CDR3 protein: CATGLGEKLFF. CDR3 DNA sequence: TGTGCCACCGGACTGGGGGAAAAACTGTTTTTT. The gene calls are TRBV10-3 and TRBJ1-4, with D unresolved. Germline CDR1 ENHRY, CDR2 SYGVKD. This CDR3 has 11 amino acids. V dropped 10 bases and J dropped 8 bases, with 11 bases sitting between them.

This rearrangement joins TRBV4-1 to TRBJ2-5; 11 nucleotides match TRBD2. J was trimmed by 2 bases and V by 3 bases; bases with no gene match: 2. Germline lookup yields CDR1 MGHRA and CDR2 YSYEKL. The CDR3 contains 15 residues. CDR3 in amino acids: CASSHRLAGQETQYF. The CDR3 DNA reads as TGCGCCAGCAGCCATCGACTAGCGGGGCAAGAGACCCAGTACTTC.

This rearrangement joins TRBV7-5 to TRBJ1-5. TRBV7-5 is a listed pseudogene. The CDR3 has 17 residues. CDR3 in amino acids: CARSLAGRGINNQPQHF. The DNA for the CDR3 is TGTGCCAGAAGCTTAGCTGGGCGGGGGATCAACAATCAGCCCCAGCATTTT.

This sequence joins TRBV9 and TRBJ2-3; D uncertain. The CDR3 has 11 amino acids. Germline V lookup: CDR1 SGDLS, CDR2 YYNGEE. The germline V and J ends were trimmed by 5 bases and 4 bases, with 5 bases remaining between them. As DNA, the CDR3 is TGTGCCAGCAGTACTGCAGATACGCAGTATTTT. The encoded protein is CASSTADTQYF. Drawing the rest from reference TRBV9 and TRBJ2-3, the complete variable domain is DSGVTQTPKHLITATGQRVTLRCSPRSGDLSVYWYQQSLDQGLQFLIQYYNGEERAKGNILERFSAQQFPDLHSELNLSSLELGDSALYFCASSTADTQYFGPGTRLTVL.

This sequence joins TRBV27 and TRBJ2-3, with D unclear. CDR1 is MNHEY and CDR2 is SMNVEV in the germline V gene (reference sequence). The CDR3 spans 12 residues. V was trimmed by 9 bases and J by 8 bases, leaving 15 bases between them. This CDR3 reads CASWYGSGTQYF. CDR3 bases: TGTGCCAGTTGGTACGGGTCGGGTACGCAGTATTTT.

This clone was detected once. The CDR3, as DNA: TGTGCCAGCTCTCAGACTAGCGGGAGTGCATCAAGTTACGAGCAGTACTTC. Amino acid sequence: CASSQTSGSASSYEQYF. The gene calls are TRBV5-4 and TRBJ2-7, with 12 positions matching TRBD2. V lost 7 bases to trimming and J lost 4 bases; unmatched junction nucleotides: 15. CDR1 is SGHNT, CDR2 YYREEE, per germline (reference sequence). The CDR3 is made up of 17 amino acids.

The chain couples TRBV7-9 to TRBJ2-1; no firm D call. V was pared by 5 bases and J by 5 bases, with 13 bases between. This CDR3 spans 14 amino acids. Germline loops: CDR1 SEHNR, CDR2 FQNEAQ (reference sequence). This CDR3 reads CASSDPQNHNEQFF. In DNA, the CDR3 is TGTGCCAGCAGCGATCCCCAGAACCACAATGAGCAGTTCTTC. The variable domain in full, with the rest retrieved from reference TRBV7-9 and TRBJ2-1, is DTGVSQNPRHKITKRGQNVTFRCDPISEHNRLYWYRQTLGQGPEFLTYFQNEAQLEKSRLLSDRFSAERPKGSFSTLEIQRTEQGDSAMYLCASSDPQNHNEQFFGPGTRLTVL.

The rearrangement joins TRBV4-2 to TRBJ2-3, with D perhaps matching TRBD2 (5 bases). The CDR3 runs 14 residues. The V end was cut by 1 base, the J end by 5 bases, with 10 bases between. The germline V gene encodes CDR1 LGHNA and CDR2 YNFKEQ. The CDR3 coding sequence is TGTGCCAGCAGCCAAGGTACTAGTGAAGATACGCAGTATTTT. Its protein product is CASSQGTSEDTQYF.

The rearrangement uses TRBV2 and TRBJ2-2; no definite D call. V lost 5 bases, J lost 4 bases, and 8 bases lay in between. The V gene's germline CDR1 is SNHLY and CDR2 FYNNEI. This CDR3 contains 13 residues. The CDR3 DNA reads as TGTGCCAGCAGTAGAATGAGCACCGGGGAGCTGTTTTTT. Translating gives CASSRMSTGELFF.

The V call is TRBV11-2, the J call TRBJ2-7; TRBD1 matches at 9 bases. Trimming took 5 bases from V and 7 from J; bases not matched to a gene: 12. The CDR3 is made up of 15 amino acids. CDR1 and CDR2 (germline): SGHAT, FQNNGV. The CDR3 nucleotides are TGTGCCAGCAGCCACACGACAGGGGGATGGGGAGAGCAGTACTTC. The encoded protein is CASSHTTGGWGEQYF. Full variable domain (remainder filled in from reference TRBV11-2 and TRBJ2-7): EAGVAQSPRYKIIEKRQSVAFWCNPISGHATLYWYQQILGQGPKLLIQFQNNGVVDDSQLPKDRFSAERLKGVDSTLKIQPAKLEDSAVYLCASSHTTGGWGEQYFGPGTRLTVT.